This T cell receptor beta chain was sequenced for a study of a mutant IDH1 vaccine in newly diagnosed glioma. Study details: Therapy received beforehand was radiotherapy, temozolomide, or both, with most patients given both. Notes on the study in general: Vaccine-induced immune responses were detected in roughly 93% of patients.

Time point denoted: week 35, safety follow-up. It was 300 ug of mutant IDH1 20-mer peptide that made up each vaccine dose, given with topical imiquimod. At weeks 1, 3, 5, 7, 11, 15, 19 and 23, patients received a vaccination, eight in all. The CDR3 consists of 15 residues. Trimming removed 1 base at V and 4 bases at J, with 11 bases between. Germline-derived CDR1 and CDR2 are SEHNR and FQNEAQ (reference sequence). As concerns this clone: Its antigen is currently unknown.

The table came from immunoSEQ multiplex PCR; TCRdb's copy has only in-frame clones and leaves some out. This sample has around 69,000 clones, with around 86% found just once. The chain combines TRBV7-9 with TRBJ1-5; D is ambiguous. Sample: PBMCs, taken from a glioma patient whose treatment included an IDH1 peptide vaccine. The TCR originated in a man aged 30 to 45 with glioma. CDR3 coding DNA: TGTGCCAGCAGCTTAGGCGGTCCAACGAATCAGCCCCAGCATTTT. This codes for CASSLGGPTNQPQHF. The variable domain in full, completed from reference TRBV7-9 and TRBJ1-5, reads DTGVSQNPRHKITKRGQNVTFRCDPISEHNRLYWYRQTLGQGPEFLTYFQNEAQLEKSRLLSDRFSAERPKGSFSTLEIQRTEQGDSAMYLCASSLGGPTNQPQHFGDGTRLSIL.